The source of this T cell receptor (beta chain) is a study of beta chain features in type 1 diabetes. Study summary: Patient and healthy donor groups were alike in age, gender and cell yields.

General study points: Type 1 diabetes patients showed a moderate but significant shortening of TCRB CDR3s in all four CD4+ subsets.

Isolation of CD4+ naive, central memory, regulatory and stem cell-like memory cells was achieved by sorting via CD45RO/CCR7/CD25/CD127/CD95/CD27. The entirety of the isolated RNA underwent reverse transcription, so expressed TCRB transcripts were sequenced. The average output of naive, central memory and regulatory T cell samples was several million reads. Produced via immunoSEQ multiplex PCR; TCRdb's table is partial and in-frame only. The data hold roughly 150,000 clones, with 9% to 12% observed a single time. This clone was picked up a small number of times. Its antigen is undetermined. This CDR3 comprises 15 residues. The V segment lost 5 bases and the J segment 0 bases; nucleotides outside the gene matches: 5. Germline V gives CDR1 SEHNR, CDR2 FQNEAQ (reference sequence).

This clonotype was obtained from a man aged 30 to 39 with type 1 diabetes. The chain couples TRBV7-9 to TRBJ2-7; 9 positions agree with TRBD2. The specimen was central memory CD4+ T cells from blood. The CDR3: CASSRTSDSSYEQYF. DNA for the CDR3: TGTGCCAGCAGCAGGACTAGCGACAGCTCCTACGAGCAGTACTTC. The variable domain in full, completed from reference TRBV7-9 and TRBJ2-7, reads DTGVSQNPRHKITKRGQNVTFRCDPISEHNRLYWYRQTLGQGPEFLTYFQNEAQLEKSRLLSDRFSAERPKGSFSTLEIQRTEQGDSAMYLCASSRTSDSSYEQYFGPGTRLTVT.